The next 21 T cell receptor beta chains were all read from a single sample in a study of blood T cell repertoires in COVID-19. Here immunoSEQ multiplex PCR was the method, and the copy in TCRdb shows in-frame clones only, minus some. This table holds roughly 82,000 clones, roughly 88% found once. The sequenced sample consisted of peripheral blood. These receptors all come from a woman between 45 and 65 years old in a cohort sampled during active COVID-19.

The CDR3 loop reads CASSQDAVGGNYEKLFF. The CDR3 DNA follows: TGCGCCAGCAGCCAAGATGCGGTCGGGGGTAATTATGAAAAACTGTTTTTT. The chain has TRBV4-1 and TRBJ1-4; perhaps TRBD1 as D (5 bases). The CDR3 is 17 amino acids. Germline lookup yields CDR1 MGHRA and CDR2 YSYEKL. Between the trimmed V and J ends, which lost 0 bases and 6 bases, there was a span of 17 bases.

The V and J genes are TRBV20-1 and TRBJ2-1; 8 bases are shared with TRBD1. The germline gives CDR1 DFQATT, CDR2 SNEGSKA (reference sequence). The CDR3 has 14 amino acids. After removal of 3 bases from V and 5 bases from J, the junction contained 6 bases not matched to a gene. The CDR3, as DNA: TGCAGTGCTAGTGCAGGGGGCTTAGACAATGAGCAGTTCTTC. It encodes CSASAGGLDNEQFF.

The chain is built from TRBV6-5 and TRBJ1-5, with D perhaps matching TRBD1 (6 bases). Between the trimmed V and J ends, which lost 5 bases and 4 bases, there was a span of 15 bases. The CDR3 spans 15 residues. Germline V gene data show CDR1 as MNHEY and CDR2 as SVGAGI. The CDR3 is CASSTVQGSNQPQHF. In DNA form, the CDR3 reads TGTGCCAGCAGTACGGTCCAGGGGAGTAATCAGCCCCAGCATTTT.

This chain connects TRBV5-1 to TRBJ1-1, with TRBD1 matching over 7 bases. CDR1 is SGHRS and CDR2 is YFSETQ in the germline V gene. After removal of 4 bases from V and 0 bases from J, the junction contained 6 bases not matched to a gene. The CDR3 sequence is 15 residues long. The CDR3 region is CASSGWTGLNTEAFF. The CDR3 nucleotides read TGCGCCAGCAGCGGCTGGACAGGCTTGAACACTGAAGCTTTCTTT.

The V call is TRBV30, the J call TRBJ2-3; a possible D gene is TRBD2 (6 bases). The V gene lost 0 bases and the J gene lost 1 base, with 14 bases spanning the gap. This CDR3 has 16 amino acids. The germline gives CDR1 GTSNPN, CDR2 SVGIG (reference sequence). The CDR3 spells CAWSVRGGAGTDTQYF. DNA for the CDR3: TGTGCCTGGAGTGTAAGGGGAGGAGCGGGCACAGATACGCAGTATTTT.

The chain links TRBV25-1 to TRBJ2-7; TRBD1 aligns across 9 bases. The germline gives CDR1 MGHDK, CDR2 SYGVNS. V was pared by 4 bases and J by 1 base, with 11 bases of the junction left unmatched. CDR3 length: 17 amino acids. The CDR3: CASSAVKGQGASYEQYF. The DNA of the CDR3 is TGTGCCAGCAGTGCCGTAAAGGGACAGGGCGCTTCCTACGAGCAGTACTTC.

The chain couples TRBV5-1 to TRBJ2-3; D possibly corresponds to TRBD2 (5 bases). Trimming took 0 bases from V and 4 from J, leaving 12 bases between them. The CDR3 spans 15 residues. Germline CDR1 is SGHRS and CDR2 is YFSETQ. CDR3 DNA: TGCGCCAGCAGCTTGGGTACGGGGTTCGCAGATACGCAGTATTTT. Its translation: CASSLGTGFADTQYF.

This clone was seen a few times. This rearrangement joins TRBV7-3 to TRBJ2-1, with D maybe TRBD2 (6 bases). The CDR3 contains 14 residues. The germline V and J ends were trimmed by 2 bases and 7 bases, with 12 bases remaining between them. Germline assignment: CDR1 SGHTA and CDR2 FQGTGA. The chain's CDR3 is CASSLLGGPNEQFF. The CDR3 nucleotides are TGTGCCAGCAGCTTACTCGGAGGGCCAAATGAGCAGTTCTTC.

This chain joins TRBV2 and TRBJ1-2, with D tentatively TRBD1 (6 bases). CDR1 is SNHLY, CDR2 FYNNEI, per germline. V was shortened by 5 bases and J by 6 bases, with 10 bases between the two germline ends. CDR3 length: 12 amino acids. Here the CDR3 DNA reads TGTGCCAGCAGTCAAAGGGGGAATGGCTACACCTTC. Translated, it gives CASSQRGNGYTF.

The chain combines TRBV5-1 with TRBJ2-5, with 8 bases lining up with TRBD1. V shed 0 bases, J shed 4 bases, and the junction held 5 bases outside the gene matches. This CDR3 is 15 amino acids long. Germline-derived CDR1 and CDR2 are SGHRS and YFSETQ. CDR3 nucleotides: TGCGCCAGCAGCTTGGGGACAGGGACGCGAGAGACCCAGTACTTC. As protein: CASSLGTGTRETQYF.

The gene calls are TRBV11-2 and TRBJ2-1; tentative D call: TRBD2 (6 bases). Germline V CDR1 and CDR2: SGHAT, FQNNGV. The CDR3 consists of 16 residues. Trimming left V 6 bases short and J 0 bases short, with 15 bases between. CDR3 sequence: CASSTGTDRSYNEQFF. CDR3 in DNA: TGTGCCAGCAGTACCGGGACTGATCGCTCCTACAATGAGCAGTTCTTC.

V gene TRBV5-1 combines with J gene TRBJ1-1; no firm D call. V was clipped by 1 base and J by 3 bases, with 10 bases between them. This CDR3 has 14 residues. CDR1 and CDR2 (germline): SGHRS, YFSETQ. Here the CDR3 reads CASSLRVGDTEAFF. DNA of the CDR3: TGCGCCAGCAGCTTGCGGGTGGGAGACACTGAAGCTTTCTTT.

This chain links TRBV6-5 with TRBJ1-6; the match to TRBD1 covers 10 bases. V dropped 6 bases and J dropped 5; count of bases not matched to a gene: 4. The CDR3 has 15 residues. CDR1 is MNHEY, CDR2 SVGAGI, per germline. CDR3 DNA sequence: TGTGCCAGCAGCCCGACAGGGGGCCATAATTCACCCCTCCACTTT. Encoded protein: CASSPTGGHNSPLHF.

The gene calls are TRBV6-6 and TRBJ2-7; D ambiguous. V lost 0 bases to trimming and J lost 6 bases, with 12 bases between them. From germline, CDR1 is MNHNY and CDR2 SVGAGI (reference sequence). This CDR3 comprises 14 residues. For the CDR3, the DNA is TGTGCCAGCAGTTACTCGGAGATAACGTTCGAGCAGTACTTC. This sequence encodes CASSYSEITFEQYF.

The V call is TRBV7-2, the J call TRBJ1-2, with a possible D match to TRBD1 (6 bases). This CDR3 spans 17 amino acids. V lost 0 bases, J lost 1 base, and 15 bases lay in between. CDR1 SGHTA and CDR2 FQGNSA come from the germline V gene. This CDR3 reads CASSLALQGTFNYGYTF. The CDR3 nucleotides read TGTGCCAGCAGCTTAGCCTTACAGGGAACCTTTAACTATGGCTACACCTTC.

The gene calls are TRBV13 and TRBJ1-1; D not certain. The germline V gene encodes CDR1 PRHDT and CDR2 FYEKMQ (reference sequence). This CDR3 is 13 amino acids long. Trimming took off 6 bases at V and 4 bases at J, with 12 bases between the two ends. CDR3 DNA sequence: TGTGCCAGCAGAGAGGGTTGGGGCACTGAAGCTTTCTTT. Protein: CASREGWGTEAFF.

The CDR3 DNA reads TGCGCCAGCAGGGAACAGGGAAACGAAAAACTGTTTTTT. Its translation is CASREQGNEKLFF. The chain links TRBV5-1 to TRBJ1-4; D perhaps matches TRBD1 (6 bases). V gave up 5 bases and J gave up 8 bases, with 13 bases separating them. The CDR3 spans 13 residues. Per the germline V gene, CDR1 is SGHRS and CDR2 is YFSETQ.

V usage is TRBV28 and J usage is TRBJ1-1; 8 nucleotides agree with TRBD1. The CDR3 runs 14 residues. Trimming cost V 6 bases and J 5 bases; bases outside gene matches: 8. Germline values: CDR1 MDHEN, CDR2 SYDVKM. Here the CDR3 DNA reads TGTGCCAGCAGCACAGGGGGGCGGGAAACTGAAGCTTTCTTT. It translates to CASSTGGRETEAFF. Full variable domain (rest looked up from reference TRBV28 and TRBJ1-1): DVKVTQSSRYLVKRTGEKVFLECVQDMDHENMFWYRQDPGLGLRLIYFSYDVKMKEKGDIPEGYSVSREKKERFSLILESASTNQTSMYLCASSTGGRETEAFFGQGTRLTVV.

This clone was seen a single time. V is TRBV2 and J is TRBJ1-2, with 8 bases fitting TRBD1. The V gene end was trimmed by 2 bases and the J gene end by 8 bases; junction bases not matched to a gene: 16. The CDR3 sequence is 17 residues long. CDR1 SNHLY and CDR2 FYNNEI come from the germline V gene. The CDR3 DNA follows: TGTGCCAGCAGTGAATCTCGGACAGGGTCTATTTCGTGGGGCTACACCTTC. It encodes CASSESRTGSISWGYTF.

The chain couples TRBV24-1 to TRBJ2-1; 9 bases line up with TRBD2. Losses at the gene ends were 1 base for V and 3 bases for J; bases not matched to a gene: 6. The CDR3 extends over 17 amino acids. Germline V gives CDR1 KGHDR, CDR2 SFDVKD. CDR3 amino acids: CATSDFLSGSLYNEQFF. CDR3 coding DNA: TGTGCCACCAGTGATTTCCTTAGCGGGAGTCTCTACAATGAGCAGTTCTTC.

The chain uses TRBV6-6 and TRBJ2-7; a weak D match, TRBD2 (6 bases). Germline CDR1 is MNHNY and CDR2 is SVGAGI (reference sequence). With 5 bases removed from V and 10 bases from J, the gap between germline ends came to 15 bases. The CDR3 has 12 amino acids. For the CDR3, the DNA is TGTGCCAGCAGTCGCCCGGGACTGGATCAGTACTTC. Translating it yields CASSRPGLDQYF.